The entry below describes one TCR beta chain. The data stem from a study of blood T cells in healthy people across ages. The CDR3 consists of 16 residues. The germline V and J ends were trimmed by 2 bases and 1 base, with 8 bases remaining between them. Looked up from germline, CDR1 is KGHDR and CDR2 is SFDVKD. With a J-beta primer mix and a sample-barcoded 5' primer, a second PCR ran about 6 to 11 cycles. Each cDNA was tagged by a template-switch adaptor containing 12 random nucleotides. TCRdb reprocessed the 5' RACE reads via MiXCR and lists one record per CDR3 protein. The top ten clones hold 6.5% to 8.5% of a sample with over a million distinct CDR3 sequences, roughly 60% of them seen once.

V and J are TRBV24-1 and TRBJ2-6, with D maybe TRBD2 (5 bases). The specimen was blood. This TCR was recovered from a man aged 18 to 30 in good health. The CDR3 region is CATSDSGGSGANVLTF. DNA for the CDR3: TGTGCCACCAGTGATTCTGGAGGATCTGGGGCCAACGTCCTGACTTTC.